These 3 T cell receptor beta chains originate from one sample sequenced in a study of control samples from healthy donors and cancer patients. Sequencing used immunoSEQ multiplex PCR; TCRdb keeps in-frame clones, though not all of them. Among around 170,000 clones listed, 88% were seen once. The source material was blood. Every receptor here comes from a woman aged 30 to 39 in good health.

The V gene is TRBV5-6, the J gene TRBJ1-5; D not certain. V was clipped by 0 bases and J by 6 bases, with 4 bases between them. CDR3 length equals 12 residues. Germline V gene data show CDR1 as SGHDT and CDR2 as YYEEEE. The CDR3 bases are TGTGCCAGCAGCTTGGAAGGTCAGCCCCAGCATTTT. This translates into CASSLEGQPQHF.

The J gene is TRBJ1-2, the V gene TRBV4-1; no clear D. Germline V lookup: CDR1 MGHRA, CDR2 YSYEKL. V was clipped by 3 bases and J by 7 bases, with 15 bases between them. The CDR3 is made up of 14 amino acids. Written as DNA, the CDR3 is TGCGCCAGCAGCCATGTTCCTGGGCCCGGTGGCTACACCTTC. Amino acid sequence: CASSHVPGPGGYTF.

As regards this clone: Other DNA sequences in this sample translate to the same CDR3. The chain links TRBV6-1 to TRBJ1-2; D uncertain. V was shortened by 1 base and J by 4 bases, with 1 base between the two germline ends. The CDR3 runs 11 residues. In germline, CDR1 is MNHNS, CDR2 SASEGT. CDR3 sequence reads: CASSEGYGYTF. CDR3 DNA: TGTGCCAGCAGTGAAGGCTATGGCTACACCTTC.